This T cell receptor (beta chain) was recovered during a study of metastatic and nonmetastatic thyroid tumors. Study as a whole: Both malignant and benign thyroid patients supplied peripheral blood and tumor or nodule tissue samples, across which the repertoires of these patients were then compared. Study-level points and caveats: Reports indicated that malignant thyroid tumors showed significantly higher TCR beta diversity than benign nodules did, in blood and tumor.

The CDR3 contains 13 residues. V was trimmed by 4 bases and J by 6 bases, leaving 10 bases between them. Per germline, CDR1 DFQATT and CDR2 SNEGSKA (reference sequence). This clone came up a few times. Antigen: not known. Every patient underwent thyroid surgery untreated. Original data processing: CDR3 was compared across clinicopathological groups, and the resulting differences were used to build a distant-metastasis classifier for papillary thyroid cancer. From the PCR reads, TCRdb re-called clones with MiXCR. These V and J calls are TCRdb output, not the study's own analysis. The table lists 7,500 to 9,500 clones, about 25% of them singletons.

The TCR originated in a female donor with papillary thyroid cancer or a benign thyroid nodule (not recorded which). Some clones in this sample may be carry-over from other donors' samples. Source material: adjacent normal tissue. The rearrangement links TRBV20-1 to TRBJ1-6, with D maybe TRBD1 (6 bases). The CDR3 DNA reads as TGCAGTGCTATGGGACACCTTAATTCACCCCTCCACTTT. Translating gives CSAMGHLNSPLHF.